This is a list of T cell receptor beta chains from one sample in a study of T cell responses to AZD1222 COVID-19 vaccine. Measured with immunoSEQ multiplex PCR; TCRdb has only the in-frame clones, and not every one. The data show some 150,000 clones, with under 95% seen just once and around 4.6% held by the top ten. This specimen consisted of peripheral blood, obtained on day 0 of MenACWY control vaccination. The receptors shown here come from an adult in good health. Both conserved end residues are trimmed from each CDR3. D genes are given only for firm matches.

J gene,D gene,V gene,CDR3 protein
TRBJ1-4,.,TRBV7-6,ASSKGPNEKLF
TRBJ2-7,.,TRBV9,ASSSTYEQY
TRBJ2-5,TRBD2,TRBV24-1,ATSAGTSGRVGETQY
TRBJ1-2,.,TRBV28,ASASGAKRVYGYT
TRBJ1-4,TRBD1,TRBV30,ASTGGEEKLF
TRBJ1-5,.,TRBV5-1,ASSLDSNQPQH
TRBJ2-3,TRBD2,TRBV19,ASSPSPSGSSDTQY
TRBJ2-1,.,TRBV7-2,ASSLEANAYNEQF
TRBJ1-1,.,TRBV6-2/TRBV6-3,ASSIYPSEAF
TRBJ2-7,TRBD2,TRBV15,ATSRDMGGSRDEQY
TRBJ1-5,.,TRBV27,ASSLGPSNQPQH
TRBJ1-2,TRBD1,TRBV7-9,ASSPDLGQGDYGYT
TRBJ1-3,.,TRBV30,AWSARQPSSGNTIY
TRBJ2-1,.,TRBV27,ASSSAFGSRLGNEQF
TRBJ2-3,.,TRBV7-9,ASSPSGSSYTQY
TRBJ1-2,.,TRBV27,ASSLRGQTWYGYT
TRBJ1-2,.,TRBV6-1,ASSDRYGYT